Sequencing of this T cell receptor beta chain was carried out in a study of CXCR3-negative and CXCR3-positive naive CD8 T cells. Whole-study results and caveats: TRBV-TRBJ usage matched between naive CXCR3-negative and CXCR3-positive cells but not between memory cells. TRB CDR3 hydrophobicity was greater in CXCR3-positive naive cells than in CXCR3-negative naive cells. The naive subsets expressed comparable surface CD5, and the authors inferred TCR strength from TRB CDR3 properties.

The CDR3 sequence is 13 residues long. From germline, CDR1 is SQVTM and CDR2 ANQGSEA. TRB cDNA was prepared as libraries by UMI-labeled 5' RACE. TCRdb re-called the 5' RACE reads and shows each CDR3 protein once, DNA omitted. The sample shows fewer than 80,000 distinct CDR3 sequences, and approximately 4.5% sits with its ten largest clones. With regard to this clonotype: Its target is unknown.

The clonotype was recovered from a human donor in good health. Some clones in this sample may be carry-over from other donors' samples. Specimen: naive CXCR3- CD8+ T cells from blood. Subset denoted: CD45RO-CCR7+CD27+CD95- naive CD8+ T cells lacking CXCR3 (TNR3-). The J gene is TRBJ2-1, the V gene TRBV29-1; TCRdb outputs TRBD1, but without DNA this stays unchecked. This chain's CDR3 is CSVEQGGYNEQFF.